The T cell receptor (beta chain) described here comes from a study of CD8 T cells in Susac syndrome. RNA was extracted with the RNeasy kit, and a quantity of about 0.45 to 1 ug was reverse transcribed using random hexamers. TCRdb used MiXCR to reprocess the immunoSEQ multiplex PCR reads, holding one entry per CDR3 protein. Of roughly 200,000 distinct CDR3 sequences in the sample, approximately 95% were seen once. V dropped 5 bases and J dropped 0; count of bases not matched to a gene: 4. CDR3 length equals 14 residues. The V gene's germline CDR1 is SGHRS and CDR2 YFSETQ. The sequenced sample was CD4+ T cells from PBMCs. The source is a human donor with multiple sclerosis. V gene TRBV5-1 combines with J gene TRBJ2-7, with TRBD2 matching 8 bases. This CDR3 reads CASRRGTSSYEQYF. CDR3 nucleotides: TGCGCCAGCAGACGAGGGACTAGCTCCTACGAGCAGTACTTC.